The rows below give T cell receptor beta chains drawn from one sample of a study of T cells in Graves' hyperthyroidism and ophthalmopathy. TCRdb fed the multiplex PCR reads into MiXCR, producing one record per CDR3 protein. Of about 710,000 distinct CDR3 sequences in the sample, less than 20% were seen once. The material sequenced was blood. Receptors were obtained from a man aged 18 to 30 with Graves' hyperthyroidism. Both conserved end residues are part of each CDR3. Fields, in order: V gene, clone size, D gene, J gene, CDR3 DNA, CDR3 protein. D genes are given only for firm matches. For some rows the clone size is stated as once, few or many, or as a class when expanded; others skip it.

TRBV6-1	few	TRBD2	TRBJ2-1	TGTGCCAGCAGTCGTCTAGCGGGAGGGGTCAGTGAGCAGTTCTTC	CASSRLAGGVSEQFF
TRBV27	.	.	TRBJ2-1	TGTGCCAGCAGTTTAGCGGCGGCAGCCACCTACAATGAGCAGTTCTTC	CASSLAAAATYNEQFF
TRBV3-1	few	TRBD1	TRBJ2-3	TGTGCCAGCAGCCATCTCAAAAGGGCCCGGGACAGGTTATCAGATACGCAGTATTTT	CASSHLKRARDRLSDTQYF
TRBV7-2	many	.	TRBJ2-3	TGTGCCAGCAGCCTCCTGACCTACGACACAGATACGCAGTATTTT	CASSLLTYDTDTQYF
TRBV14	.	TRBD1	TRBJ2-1	TGTGCCAGCAGCCAAGTACGCAGGGGGAAGTTCGGCAATGAGCAGTTCTTC	CASSQVRRGKFGNEQFF
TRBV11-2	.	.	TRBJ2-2	TGTGCCAACAGCCCTCTCCACTATACCGGGGAGCTGTTTTTT	CANSPLHYTGELFF
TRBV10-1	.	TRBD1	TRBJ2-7	TGCGCCAGCAGTCCAGGGGGCTCCATGCTGTACGAGCAGTACTTC	CASSPGGSMLYEQYF
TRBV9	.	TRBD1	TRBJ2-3	TGTGCCAGCAGCCCCATGGGACAGGCAGATACGCAGTATTTT	CASSPMGQADTQYF
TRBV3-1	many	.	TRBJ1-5	TGTGCCAGCAGTACCGGGGATAGCAATCAGCCCCAGCATTTT	CASSTGDSNQPQHF
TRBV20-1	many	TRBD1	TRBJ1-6	TGCAGTGCTAGAGCATCGGGACAGACTTTCTCACCCCTCCACTTT	CSARASGQTFSPLHF
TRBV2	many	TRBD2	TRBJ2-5	TGTGCCAGCAGTTCCCGACTAGCGATTGGGGGGACCCAGTACTTC	CASSSRLAIGGTQYF
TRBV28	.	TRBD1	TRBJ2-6	TGTGCCAGCAGTCCACAGGGGACTGGGGCCAACGTCCTGACTTTC	CASSPQGTGANVLTF
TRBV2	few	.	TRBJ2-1	TGTGCCAACACAGTCCCGAGCAATGAGCAGTTCTTC	CANTVPSNEQFF
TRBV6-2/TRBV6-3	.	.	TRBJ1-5	TGTGCCAGCAGGCGAGATACAGGGAGCAATCAGCCCCAGCATTTT	CASRRDTGSNQPQHF
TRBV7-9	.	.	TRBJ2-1	TGTGCCAGCAGCAGACCTACGGGACCGGTGAATGAGCAGTTCTTC	CASSRPTGPVNEQFF
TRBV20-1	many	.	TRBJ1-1	TGCAGTGCTAGAGATGTCGGGAACACTGAAGCTTTCTTT	CSARDVGNTEAFF
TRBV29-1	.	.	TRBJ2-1	TGCAGCGTTGAAGTGGGGAGCGTCTACAATGAGCAGTTCTTC	CSVEVGSVYNEQFF
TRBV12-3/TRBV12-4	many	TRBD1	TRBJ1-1	TGTGCCAGCAGTTTCCGACAGGGGCGGTTGAACACTGAAGCTTTCTTT	CASSFRQGRLNTEAFF
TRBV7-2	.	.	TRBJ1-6	TGTGCCAGCAGCCCCCCGAGCTATAATTCACCCCTCCACTTT	CASSPPSYNSPLHF
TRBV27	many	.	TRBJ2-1	TGTGCCAGCAGTCCCCGTTCAGCTTCCTACAATGAGCAGTTCTTC	CASSPRSASYNEQFF
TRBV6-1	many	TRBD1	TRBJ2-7	TGTGCCAGCAGCGACAGGGGCCACTACGAGCAGTACTTC	CASSDRGHYEQYF
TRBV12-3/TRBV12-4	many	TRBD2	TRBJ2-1	TGTGCCAGCAGTATGGGACTAGCGGGAGGTCAGTTGGATGAGCAGTTCTTC	CASSMGLAGGQLDEQFF
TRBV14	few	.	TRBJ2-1	TGTGCCAGCAGCCAAGCGCGGGGGCCCTACAATGAGCAGTTCTTC	CASSQARGPYNEQFF
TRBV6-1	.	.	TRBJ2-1	TGTGCCAGCAGGGCGACCGGGGGTCTGCCGCAGTTCTTC	CASRATGGLPQFF
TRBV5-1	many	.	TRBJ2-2	TGCGCCAGCAGCTCCGGACAGAGAACCGGGGAGCTGTTTTTT	CASSSGQRTGELFF
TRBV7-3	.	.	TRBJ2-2	TGTGCCAGCAGCTTAAGGGCAGCAACCGGGGAGCTGTTTTTT	CASSLRAATGELFF
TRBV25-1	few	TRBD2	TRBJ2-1	TGTGCCAGCCTACTAGCGGGACAAAATGAGCAGTTCTTC	CASLLAGQNEQFF
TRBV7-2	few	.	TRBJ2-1	TGTGCCAGCAGTACCCAAGTATCGGGACTGGACTACAATGAGCAGTTCTTC	CASSTQVSGLDYNEQFF
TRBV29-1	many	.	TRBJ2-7	TGCAGCGTTGAAGATCCTAGCTCCTACGAGCAGTACTTC	CSVEDPSSYEQYF
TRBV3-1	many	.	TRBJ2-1	TGTGCCAGCAGCCCCCAACTAGCCATCTACAATGAGCAGTTCTTC	CASSPQLAIYNEQFF
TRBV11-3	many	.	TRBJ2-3	TGTGCCAGCAGTTTAATCGGTTCAGATACGCAGTATTTT	CASSLIGSDTQYF
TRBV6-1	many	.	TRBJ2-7	TGTGCCAGCAGTCCGGGACAACCCTACGAGCAGTACTTC	CASSPGQPYEQYF
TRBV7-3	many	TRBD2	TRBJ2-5	TGTGCCAGCAGCCCCGGGCTAGCGGCGACCCAGTACTTC	CASSPGLAATQYF